This T cell receptor beta chain was documented in a study of shared clonotypes between healthy human individuals. General study findings and limits: Shared clonotypes across all four donors exceeded non-shared ones in generation probability. Clonotype sharing levels among donors were expected to vary with sequencing depth.

Study processing details: Filtering differed for immunoSEQ, which gave only junction sequences without quality scores. Measured with immunoSEQ multiplex PCR; TCRdb has only the in-frame clones, and not every one. V and J calls and clone size follow that table, whereas D and trimming were derived from the DNA. The sample contains around 1.4 million clones, approximately 98.5% of which appear only once. CDR1 is MDHEN, CDR2 SYDVKM, per germline. V lost 2 bases and J 6 bases, leaving 13 bases between the germline ends. The CDR3 spans 14 residues. Remarks on this clone: Its specificity is not known.

The V call is TRBV28, the J call TRBJ1-2; D gene uncertain. The receptor was isolated from a man between 25 and 39 years old in good health. Input material: naive CD4+ T cells sorted from blood. Described subset: CD45RA+ positively selected. The CDR3 region has the DNA TGTGCCAGCAGTTTAGTATCGGTACAGAATGGCTACACCTTC. Translation: CASSLVSVQNGYTF.